This T cell receptor beta chain was profiled in a study of tumor-infiltrating lymphocytes in primary liver carcinoma. Findings of the study overall: Bulk, unsorted sampling meant CD4+ and CD8+ repertoires went uncompared. The study found tumor-adjacent and tumor-blood pairs overlapped less than tumor region pairs. Top-250-clone fractions were significantly higher in tumors than in blood (p = 0.039).

TCR beta cDNA came from around 500 ng total RNA, primed with a constant-region primer. Three nested multiplex PCR rounds, a slightly modified ARM-PCR method, built the TCR beta libraries. A C-beta reverse primer was combined with TRBV1-TRBV30 forward primers in the first two PCR rounds, and each round had about 10 cycles. MiXCR was run by TCRdb on the multiplex PCR reads, yielding one entry per CDR3 protein. The sample consists of about 300,000 distinct CDR3 sequences, around three fifths of them appearing once. The CDR3 is made up of 11 amino acids. CDR1 is MNHNS, CDR2 SASEGT, per germline. V dropped 3 bases and J dropped 7 bases, with 6 bases sitting between them. The authors took blood RNA from unsorted whole blood and also extracted germline DNA. Before the operation took place, around 4 milliliters of peripheral blood were collected. With regard to this clonotype: The antigen is unknown. This likely comes from a read error, as the CDR3 has no conserved phenylalanine or tryptophan at its end.

This rearrangement joins TRBV6-1 to TRBJ1-2, with D hard to call. The receptor's source is a man in his forties with primary liver carcinoma and hepatitis B virus infection. Sequencing was done on a sample of peripheral blood. Here the CDR3 DNA reads TGTGCCAGCAGTGAGGCAGCTGGCTACACCCTC. Residues: CASSEAAGYTL.